The 32 T cell receptor beta chains below were found in one sample sequenced in a study of T-cell reconstitution after alpha-beta-depleted transplantation in children. TCRbeta library preparation incorporated unique molecular identifiers. TCRdb recomputed calls from the PCR reads with MiXCR, one row per CDR3 protein. This sample yields 420,000 or so distinct CDR3 sequences, of which roughly a tenth are seen a single time; about 5% belongs to the top ten. Sequences were derived from PBMCs from the stem cell graft donor, sampled from the stem cell graft. These receptors originate from a human donor who donated a stem cell graft to a child with acute myeloid leukemia.

The chain recombines TRBV6-1 with TRBJ2-7; 7 positions match TRBD1. The germline V gene encodes CDR1 MNHNS and CDR2 SASEGT. Germline trimming cut 7 bases from V and 2 bases from J; bases unmatched to any gene: 8. This CDR3 has 14 amino acids. CDR3 residues: CASTTDRTPYEQYF. CDR3 nucleotide sequence: TGTGCCAGCACCACGGACAGGACACCCTACGAGCAGTACTTC.

This clonotype was detected only a few times. The V call is TRBV6-2 or TRBV6-3, the J call TRBJ2-3, with 7 bases fitting TRBD2. Unmatched junction bases numbered 11, after V lost 6 bases and J lost 2 bases. Per the germline V gene, CDR1 is MNHEY and CDR2 is SVGEGT. There are 16 residues in the CDR3. CDR3: CASRFSGTTDTDTQYF. CDR3 DNA: TGTGCCAGCAGGTTCTCCGGGACTACAGACACAGATACGCAGTATTTT.

The chain combines TRBV5-1 with TRBJ2-3; no reliable D call. Germline values: CDR1 SGHRS, CDR2 YFSETQ. Trimming took 5 bases from V and 1 from J, leaving 11 bases between them. This CDR3 is 14 amino acids long. The CDR3 DNA sequence: TGCGCCAGCAGAAACGTACCTGGCACAGATACGCAGTATTTT. Translation gives CASRNVPGTDTQYF.

This clonotype was recorded at least ten times. The chain has TRBV29-1 and TRBJ1-6, with a possible D match to TRBD1 (6 bases). Trimming removed 6 bases at V and 9 bases at J, with 18 bases between. This CDR3 comprises 14 residues. CDR1 and CDR2 (germline): SQVTM, ANQGSEA. Written as DNA, the CDR3 is TGCAGCGTCAGGACGGACAGATCGGGTTCACCCCTCCACTTT. It translates to CSVRTDRSGSPLHF.

The V and J genes are TRBV12-3 or TRBV12-4 and TRBJ2-7; D ambiguous. This CDR3 has 11 amino acids. V dropped 1 base and J dropped 6 bases, with 4 bases sitting between them. CDR3 residues: CASSLDGEQYF. Here the CDR3 DNA reads TGTGCCAGCAGTTTAGACGGCGAGCAGTACTTC.

In this sample, this clonotype turned up a few times. This chain links TRBV5-6 with TRBJ2-7, with D possibly matching TRBD1 (6 bases). Trimming shortened V by 3 bases and J by 2 bases, and 9 bases separated the two germline ends. Per the germline V gene, CDR1 is SGHDT and CDR2 is YYEEEE. The CDR3 loop spans 13 amino acids. The CDR3 nucleotides read TGTGCCAGCAGCTGGGGGCGAGCCTACGAGCAGTACGTC. Translation gives CASSWGRAYEQYV.

The table lists this clonotype with a few counts. The J gene is TRBJ2-5, the V gene TRBV20-1; maybe TRBD2 (5 bases). The CDR3 covers 12 residues. Per germline, CDR1 DFQATT and CDR2 SNEGSKA (reference sequence). V was cut by 5 bases and J by 5 bases, with 12 bases left in between. CDR3: CSAGLDRETQYF. The CDR3 DNA is TGCAGTGCTGGACTGGACCGGGAGACCCAGTACTTC.

This chain connects TRBV29-1 to TRBJ1-1; D is undetermined. This CDR3 is 12 amino acids long. Trimming pared 3 bases from V and 1 base from J, leaving 6 bases between. Per germline, CDR1 SQVTM and CDR2 ANQGSEA. DNA of the CDR3: TGCAGCGTTGACCCCACGAACACTGAAGCTTTCTTT. It yields the protein CSVDPTNTEAFF.

This clonotype was seen only a few times. This rearrangement joins TRBV20-1 to TRBJ2-3; 7 bases are shared with TRBD2. CDR1 is DFQATT and CDR2 is SNEGSKA in the germline V gene (reference sequence). The V gene end was trimmed by 3 bases and the J gene end by 4 bases; junction bases not matched to a gene: 13. The CDR3 consists of 16 residues. The CDR3 DNA sequence: TGCAGTGCTAGGGACACACGGGAGGCCACGGCAGATACGCAGTATTTT. Protein sequence: CSARDTREATADTQYF.

The genes are TRBV20-1 and TRBJ2-3, with 12 bases matching TRBD2. Germline V lookup: CDR1 DFQATT, CDR2 SNEGSKA (reference sequence). Unmatched junction bases numbered 13, after V lost 7 bases and J lost 5 bases. The CDR3 has 16 amino acids. The CDR3 loop reads CSVPDLTGLAGDTQYF. The CDR3 bases are TGCAGTGTCCCCGATCTGACGGGACTAGCGGGAGATACGCAGTATTTT.

This clonotype was picked up many times. V and J are TRBV29-1 and TRBJ2-3, with D uncertain. CDR3 length: 14 residues. Germline V gene lookup returns CDR1 SQVTM and CDR2 ANQGSEA. Trimming stripped 6 bases from V and 3 bases from J, with 16 bases between. Here the CDR3 reads CSVVTSHGTDTQYF. The CDR3 nucleotides read TGCAGCGTGGTGACGAGTCATGGGACAGATACGCAGTATTTT.

This rearrangement joins TRBV29-1 to TRBJ1-5; tentative D call: TRBD1 (5 bases). Trimming stripped 5 bases from V and 0 bases from J, with 14 bases between. Looked up from germline, CDR1 is SQVTM and CDR2 is ANQGSEA. This CDR3 is built from 15 residues. The CDR3: CSVSWGGDSNQPQHF. In nucleotides, the CDR3 is TGCAGCGTTTCGTGGGGCGGGGATAGCAATCAGCCCCAGCATTTT.

The chain couples TRBV27 to TRBJ2-1; weak D call: TRBD1 (6 bases). Trimming cost V 6 bases and J 0 bases, with 12 bases left between them. Germline V lookup: CDR1 MNHEY, CDR2 SMNVEV (reference sequence). This CDR3 has 15 amino acids. The CDR3 protein is CASSAADSSYNEQFF. In DNA, the CDR3 is TGTGCCAGCAGCGCCGCGGACAGCTCCTACAATGAGCAGTTCTTC.

CDR3 residues: CASSQGAGSTDTQYF. The DNA for the CDR3 is TGTGCCAGCAGCCAGGGGGCGGGAAGCACAGATACGCAGTATTTT. The chain uses TRBV3-1 and TRBJ2-3; D is perhaps TRBD1 or TRBD2 (6 bases each). V was clipped by 3 bases and J by 0 bases, with 10 bases between them. Germline CDR1 reads LGHDT; CDR2 reads YNNKEL (reference sequence). CDR3 length: 15 amino acids.

The V gene is TRBV5-1, the J gene TRBJ2-7; D unresolved. Germline CDR1 SGHRS, CDR2 YFSETQ. The V and J ends lost 7 bases and 5 bases respectively, with 10 bases between them. This CDR3 has 11 residues. The CDR3 DNA is TGCGCCAGCGGGGAACCTAACGAGCAGTACTTC. It specifies CASGEPNEQYF.

At least ten counts were recorded for this clonotype. The rearrangement links TRBV7-6 to TRBJ2-3; 9 bases match TRBD1. Germline CDR1 SGHVS, CDR2 FNYEAQ. The trim removed 2 bases at V and 3 bases at J, leaving 6 bases unmatched. The CDR3 runs to 16 residues. The CDR3 protein is CASSLTGTGTTDTQYF. DNA of the CDR3: TGTGCCAGCAGCTTAACCGGGACAGGGACGACAGATACGCAGTATTTT.

This clonotype was observed a handful of times. The chain uses TRBV12-3 or TRBV12-4 and TRBJ2-1; 9 bases match TRBD2. The length of the CDR3 is 16 residues. J gave up 7 bases and V 3 bases, and 10 bases lay outside the gene matches. The CDR3: CASSLVAGGPRNEQFF. DNA of the CDR3: TGTGCCAGCAGTTTGGTTGCGGGAGGGCCAAGGAATGAGCAGTTCTTC.

This clonotype turned up a few times. This sequence joins TRBV4-2 and TRBJ2-3; 8 positions match TRBD2. Germline lookup yields CDR1 LGHNA and CDR2 YNFKEQ. This CDR3 is 15 amino acids long. V dropped 3 bases and J dropped 1; count of bases not matched to a gene: 3. The DNA for the CDR3 is TGTGCCAGCAGCCAGCTGACTAGCGGCACAGATACGCAGTATTTT. As protein: CASSQLTSGTDTQYF.

The chain is built from TRBV5-1 and TRBJ2-1, with no clear D. The ends were cut back, 2 bases at V and 5 bases at J, with 14 bases in the middle. The CDR3 covers 15 residues. CDR1 and CDR2 from the germline V gene are SGHRS and YFSETQ. The DNA for the CDR3 is TGCGCCAGCAGCTTCTCCGTTTTAATAGACAATGAGCAGTTCTTC. Its translation is CASSFSVLIDNEQFF.

This clonotype has just a few counts. This chain joins TRBV2 and TRBJ2-2, with no clear D. Trimming removed 5 bases from V and 4 bases from J, with 11 bases in between. From germline, CDR1 is SNHLY and CDR2 FYNNEI. The CDR3 has 14 residues. The DNA of the CDR3 is TGTGCCAGCAGTATCCGGGCTCTCACCGGGGAGCTGTTTTTT. Residues: CASSIRALTGELFF.

The chain employs TRBV5-5 and TRBJ2-2, with D perhaps matching TRBD1 or TRBD2 (5 bases each). The CDR3 contains 14 residues. Per the germline V gene, CDR1 is SGHKS and CDR2 is YYEKEE (reference sequence). Trimming stripped 3 bases from V and 5 bases from J, with 11 bases between. The CDR3 bases are TGTGCCAGCAGCTCTCTAGCAGGGACCGGGGAGCTGTTTTTT. Translated: CASSSLAGTGELFF.

This clonotype was counted a few times. The rearrangement links TRBV20-1 to TRBJ2-3; TRBD2 matches at 8 bases. Germline loops: CDR1 DFQATT, CDR2 SNEGSKA (reference sequence). With V trimmed by 6 bases and J by 6 bases, 11 bases remained unmatched. The CDR3 length is 14 residues. CDR3 nucleotide sequence: TGCAGTGCCCACCAGGCTAGCGGGTCGGATACGCAGTATTTT. It codes for CSAHQASGSDTQYF.

J is TRBJ2-5 and V is TRBV5-4; either TRBD1 or TRBD2 may fit D (5 bases each). Trimming cost V 4 bases and J 0 bases, with 10 bases left between them. The CDR3 has 14 residues. CDR1 is SGHNT, CDR2 YYREEE, per germline (reference sequence). This chain's CDR3 is CASSRPGHQETQYF. The CDR3 region has the DNA TGTGCCAGCAGCCGACCGGGACACCAAGAGACCCAGTACTTC.

The rearrangement links TRBV6-1 to TRBJ1-6; D is perhaps TRBD1 (6 bases). The CDR3 length is 14 residues. The germline V gene has CDR1 MNHNS and CDR2 SASEGT. Trimming left V 6 bases short and J 3 bases short, with 9 bases between. Here the CDR3 reads CASREGGYNSPLHF. The DNA for the CDR3 is TGTGCCAGCAGGGAGGGGGGCTATAATTCACCCCTCCACTTT.

This clonotype was seen repeatedly, ten times or more. The CDR3 DNA sequence: TGTGCCAGCAGCTCCATGGGACAATGGGGGGAGACCCAGTACTTC. Its translation is CASSSMGQWGETQYF. The chain has TRBV5-4 and TRBJ2-5, with a weak D call TRBD1 (6 bases). The CDR3 contains 15 residues. Germline V lookup: CDR1 SGHNT, CDR2 YYREEE (reference sequence). The germline V and J ends were trimmed by 3 bases and 5 bases, with 17 bases remaining between them.

The table lists this clonotype with many counts. J is TRBJ2-3 and V is TRBV12-3 or TRBV12-4; 10 bases are a match to TRBD2. This CDR3 is built from 15 residues. Losses at the gene ends were 6 bases for V and 2 bases for J; bases not matched to a gene: 5. CDR3 coding DNA: TGTGCCAGCAGCCGTCTAGCGGGAGCCACAGATACGCAGTATTTT. Translating gives CASSRLAGATDTQYF.

This chain connects TRBV20-1 to TRBJ2-4; 11 positions agree with TRBD2. V trimming: 0 bases; J trimming: 6 bases; junction bases outside the gene matches: 7. CDR1 and CDR2 from the germline V gene are DFQATT and SNEGSKA (reference sequence). The CDR3 consists of 16 residues. CDR3 DNA: TGCAGTGCTAGAGATCGGCGACTAGCGGGAATAAACATTCAGTACTTC. Protein product: CSARDRRLAGINIQYF.

The chain carries TRBV20-1 and TRBJ2-3; D unresolved. Germline CDR1 DFQATT, CDR2 SNEGSKA (reference sequence). Trimming cost V 2 bases and J 1 base, with 16 bases left between them. CDR3 size: 16 residues. Written as DNA, the CDR3 is TGCAGTGCTAGAACCCCGCCCCCACGCCGCACAGATACGCAGTATTTT. Protein product: CSARTPPPRRTDTQYF.

The rearrangement joins TRBV9 to TRBJ1-2; D unresolved. The V and J ends lost 4 bases and 3 bases respectively, with 13 bases between them. Germline V gene lookup returns CDR1 SGDLS and CDR2 YYNGEE. This CDR3 has 14 residues. The CDR3 coding sequence is TGTGCCAGCAGCCCCCCCCCGAGTGACTATGGCTACACCTTC. Translation: CASSPPPSDYGYTF.

This clonotype was observed many times. The chain is built from TRBV30 and TRBJ1-1; tentative D call: TRBD1 (6 bases). Germline V gene data show CDR1 as GTSNPN and CDR2 as SVGIG (reference sequence). CDR3 size: 11 residues. The V and J ends lost 5 bases and 10 bases respectively, with 14 bases between them. For the CDR3, the DNA is TGTGCCTGGGGACAGTCGAGAGGAGCTTTCTTT. Encoded protein: CAWGQSRGAFF.

The chain has TRBV12-3 or TRBV12-4 and TRBJ1-6, with 10 bases that match TRBD1. This CDR3 has 15 amino acids. The V and J ends lost 6 bases and 8 bases, in that order; junction bases with no gene match: 7. This chain's CDR3 is CASSRQGATYSPLHF. CDR3 sequence (DNA): TGTGCCAGCAGCAGACAGGGGGCCACGTATTCACCCCTCCACTTT.

The V gene is TRBV5-1, the J gene TRBJ1-2; weak D call: TRBD1 (5 bases). This CDR3 comprises 16 residues. Germline values: CDR1 SGHRS, CDR2 YFSETQ. Trimming stripped 0 bases from V and 7 bases from J, with 19 bases between. CDR3 protein: CASSLDFNGGKGGYTF. As DNA, the CDR3 is TGCGCCAGCAGCTTGGATTTTAATGGGGGGAAGGGTGGCTACACCTTC. The full variable domain, with the rest looked up from reference TRBV5-1 and TRBJ1-2, is KAGVTQTPRYLIKTRGQQVTLSCSPISGHRSVSWYQQTPGQGLQFLFEYFSETQRNKGNFPGRFSGRQFSNSRSEMNVSTLELGDSALYLCASSLDFNGGKGGYTFGSGTRLTVV.